Sequencing of this TCR beta chain was carried out in a study of blood T cell repertoires in COVID-19. The overall study: T cells, B-cell-depleted T cells, or PBMCs provided the cDNA or gDNA that served as material.

Which cohort a participant joined came from the clinical history participants gave. Symptom resolution, clearance, or two negative PCRs marked the recovered donors of Cohort 3. Per the original methods: Estimates of nucleated cell counts were drawn from the amplification of reference gene primers. Measured with immunoSEQ multiplex PCR; TCRdb has only the in-frame clones, and not every one. That table furnishes V, J and clone size, whereas the DNA furnished D and trimming. The top ten clones hold over 9% of a sample with roughly 140,000 clones, over 80% of them seen once. The CDR3 sequence is 14 residues long. The germline V gene has CDR1 DFQATT and CDR2 SNEGSKA (reference sequence). V was shortened by 4 bases and J by 0 bases, with 12 bases between the two germline ends.

The V call is TRBV20-1, the J call TRBJ1-1; D gene ambiguous. The specimen was PBMCs or T cells enriched from blood (not recorded which). This receptor was identified in a man between 60 and 70 years old who had recovered from COVID-19. DNA of the CDR3: TGCAGTGCTAATGAGGAGGGTCTGAACACTGAAGCTTTCTTT. The encoded protein is CSANEEGLNTEAFF.